These T cell receptor beta chains were read from a single sample in a study of T cells in Graves' hyperthyroidism and ophthalmopathy. TCRdb recomputed calls from the multiplex PCR reads with MiXCR, one row per CDR3 protein. The sample includes more than 500,000 distinct CDR3 sequences, under 20% seen only once; the top ten take 3.5% to 4%. The sample was blood. The receptor source for this set is a woman aged 25 to 39 with Graves' hyperthyroidism. Each CDR3 is given with its conserved first and last residue. D genes are given only for firm matches. Some rows mark clone size as missing; the rest say once, few, many or name a class of expanded clone.

TRBD1	TRBV6-1	many	TRBJ2-3	TGTGCCAGCAGTGCAATGGACAGGGTGGGGGATACGCAGTATTTT	CASSAMDRVGDTQYF
TRBD1	TRBV12-3/TRBV12-4	NA	TRBJ1-4	TGTGCCAGCAGTTTAGTCGGGAGGGGGCGCAATGAAAAACTGTTTTTT	CASSLVGRGRNEKLFF
NA	TRBV20-1	many	TRBJ2-1	TGCAGTGCTAGAGATTCGAAGCGGGCCAATGAGCAGTTCTTC	CSARDSKRANEQFF
NA	TRBV10-3	few	TRBJ1-2	TGTGCCATCAGTGACTTAAGACAGCCCTATGGCTACACCTTC	CAISDLRQPYGYTF
NA	TRBV4-2	few	TRBJ2-7	TGTGCCAGCAGCCAAGAAGAAAACAAGTCCTACGAGCAGTACTTC	CASSQEENKSYEQYF
NA	TRBV6-1	few	TRBJ2-1	TGTGCCAGCAGTTACGCGCCTAGCGAGGATGGATCAGAGCAGTTCTTC	CASSYAPSEDGSEQFF
NA	TRBV6-2/TRBV6-3	NA	TRBJ1-1	TGTGCCAGCAGTAGTGGGGTCTCGCTGAACACTGAAGCTTTCTTT	CASSSGVSLNTEAFF
NA	TRBV28	many	TRBJ2-2	TGTGCCAGCAGTTTGGGGCTCCCCACCGGGGAGCTGTTTTTT	CASSLGLPTGELFF
NA	TRBV15	many	TRBJ2-1	TGTGCCACCAGCAGAGTCCTCTACAATGAGCAGTTCTTC	CATSRVLYNEQFF
TRBD1	TRBV5-1	NA	TRBJ2-1	TGCGCCAGCAGCTTGGGTTGGGGACAGAATGAGCAGTTCTTC	CASSLGWGQNEQFF
TRBD1	TRBV6-2/TRBV6-3	NA	TRBJ1-5	TGTGCCAGCAGTCACCGGACAGGGCTTTTGGATCAGCCCCAGCATTTT	CASSHRTGLLDQPQHF
TRBD1	TRBV6-1	many	TRBJ1-5	TGTGCCAGCAGTCGACAGGGGAGCAATCAGCCCCAGCATTTT	CASSRQGSNQPQHF
TRBD1	TRBV11-1	many	TRBJ2-2	TGTGCCAGCAGCCGGGACAGGGGGGAGGAGCTGTTTTTT	CASSRDRGEELFF
TRBD1	TRBV6-2/TRBV6-3	few	TRBJ2-1	TGTGCCAGCAGTTCCCCTCGGGGACAGGGTGGTAATGAGCAGTTCTTC	CASSSPRGQGGNEQFF
NA	TRBV19	few	TRBJ1-5	TGTGCCAGTCAAAGTACTTATAGCAATCAGCCCCAGCATTTT	CASQSTYSNQPQHF
TRBD2	TRBV28	few	TRBJ2-3	TGTGCCAGCAGTCTACTAGCGGGAGAAGGAGATACGCAGTATTTT	CASSLLAGEGDTQYF
NA	TRBV19	NA	TRBJ2-7	TGTGCCAGTAGTACAGGGGGCGGACTAGCAATCGAGCAGTACTTC	CASSTGGGLAIEQYF
NA	TRBV20-1	NA	TRBJ2-2	TGCAGTGCTAGAGAAAGGGCCCGACCGAACACCGGGGAGCTGTTTTTT	CSARERARPNTGELFF
NA	TRBV3-1	few	TRBJ2-3	TGTGCCAGCAGCCGGATGGGCACAGATACGCAGTATTTT	CASSRMGTDTQYF
NA	TRBV20-1	few	TRBJ2-3	TGCAGTGCTAGAGAGGGGGCGGCGGGAGTTGTGGATACGCAGTATTTT	CSAREGAAGVVDTQYF
TRBD1	TRBV15	NA	TRBJ1-4	TGTGCCACCAGCAGGCTAGACAGGGGAGTAGAAAAACTGTTTTTT	CATSRLDRGVEKLFF
NA	TRBV6-2/TRBV6-3	many	TRBJ2-1	TGTGCCAGCAGTCGGGTAGTCGGTGAGCAGTTCTTC	CASSRVVGEQFF
NA	TRBV2	many	TRBJ1-5	TGTGCCAGCAGTGGGGTCCAGGGGAATCAGCCCCAGCATTTT	CASSGVQGNQPQHF
TRBD2	TRBV7-8	many	TRBJ2-3	TGTGCCAGCAGCTTAGTAGCGGGGCTCACAGATACGCAGTATTTT	CASSLVAGLTDTQYF
NA	TRBV5-1	many	TRBJ1-2	TGCGCCAGCAGCTTGATGGGAGGCCCGAACTATGGCTACACCTTC	CASSLMGGPNYGYTF
TRBD1	TRBV19	NA	TRBJ2-2	TGTGCCAGTAGCATAGCAGGACAGGGGGACACCGGGGAGCTGTTTTTT	CASSIAGQGDTGELFF
TRBD2	TRBV5-1	NA	TRBJ2-2	TGCGCCAGCAGCTTACTAGCGGGAGGGCCGACGAACACCGGGGAGCTGTTTTTT	CASSLLAGGPTNTGELFF
TRBD2	TRBV9	many	TRBJ2-1	TGTGCCAGCAGCGTAGCGGCGGGAGGCTCCTACAATGAGCAGTTCTTC	CASSVAAGGSYNEQFF
NA	TRBV2	NA	TRBJ2-3	TGTGCCAGTCTCAAGCGCCAGCGGACCACAGATACGCAGTATTTT	CASLKRQRTTDTQYF
TRBD2	TRBV28	many	TRBJ2-3	TGTGCCAGCAGTACGACTAGCGGGAGGTTGTCAGATACGCAGTATTTT	CASSTTSGRLSDTQYF
TRBD2	TRBV20-1	NA	TRBJ2-3	TGCAGTGCCCCGGATAGCGGGTACACAGATACGCAGTATTTT	CSAPDSGYTDTQYF
NA	TRBV30	many	TRBJ1-1	TGTGCCTGGAGTGTACAGGTGTACACTGAAGCTTTCTTT	CAWSVQVYTEAFF
TRBD2	TRBV20-1	few	TRBJ2-1	TGCAGTGCTAGCCGTCCTAGCGGGGGGTACAATGAGCAGTTCTTC	CSASRPSGGYNEQFF
NA	TRBV10-3	few	TRBJ2-2	TGTGCCATCAGTGATGGGCCCACCGGGGAGCTGTTTTTT	CAISDGPTGELFF
NA	TRBV7-9	many	TRBJ2-5	TGTGCCAGCAGTAGGGACGCATTCCTGTACCAAGAGACCCAGTACTTC	CASSRDAFLYQETQYF
TRBD2	TRBV28	many	TRBJ2-5	TGTGCCAGCTTAGCGGGAGCGTTGGGGGAGACCCAGTACTTC	CASLAGALGETQYF
TRBD1	TRBV2	many	TRBJ2-3	TGTGCCAGCAGTAACACAGGGGGCTTTGCAGATACGCAGTATTTT	CASSNTGGFADTQYF
NA	TRBV12-3/TRBV12-4	many	TRBJ2-7	TGTGCCAGCAGCTCCGGGACTGCAGGATCCGAGCAGTACTTC	CASSSGTAGSEQYF
TRBD1	TRBV9	few	TRBJ2-7	TGTGCCAGCAGCGTAGTCCCGGGGACAGACTACGAGCAGTACTTC	CASSVVPGTDYEQYF
NA	TRBV2	many	TRBJ1-4	TGTGCCAGCTTGGAACAGGGAACGGGTGAAAAACTGTTTTTT	CASLEQGTGEKLFF
TRBD2	TRBV7-8	NA	TRBJ2-5	TGTGCCAGCAGCCCTCAAACGACTAGCGGGAGCTGGGGGTTTCGAGAGACCCAGTACTTC	CASSPQTTSGSWGFRETQYF
NA	TRBV12-3/TRBV12-4	many	TRBJ2-4	TGTGCCAGCAGTTTAGCGAGGGAGGGGGCGGGCAAAAACATTCAGTACTTC	CASSLAREGAGKNIQYF
NA	TRBV7-3	many	TRBJ1-1	TGTGCCAGCAGCTTCCATCAGGGAGGTCGGACTGAAGCTTTCTTT	CASSFHQGGRTEAFF
TRBD2	TRBV2	few	TRBJ2-7	TGTGCCAGCAGACCAGGGACTAGCGGGAGAGTGTCGTTTTCCAACGAGCAGTACTTC	CASRPGTSGRVSFSNEQYF
NA	TRBV7-9	many	TRBJ1-1	TGTGCCAGCAGCAACTTAGAGGATTTCACTGAAGCTTTCTTT	CASSNLEDFTEAFF
NA	TRBV3-1	NA	TRBJ2-6	TGTGCCAGCAGCCAAGATGTCAGGGCCAACGTCCTGACTTTC	CASSQDVRANVLTF
NA	TRBV19	NA	TRBJ2-7	TGTGCCAGTAGTATAGATCTCCAGGGACCCTACGAGCAGTACTTC	CASSIDLQGPYEQYF
TRBD2	TRBV5-1	many	TRBJ2-7	TGCGCCAGCAGCTCCTCAGGACTAGCGGGAGGGCCCTACGAGCAGTACTTC	CASSSSGLAGGPYEQYF
TRBD1	TRBV12-3/TRBV12-4	many	TRBJ1-5	TGTGCCAGCAGCGCTGGACAGGGACCAAATCAGCCCCAGCATTTT	CASSAGQGPNQPQHF